The rows below give T cell receptor beta chains drawn from one sample of a study of vaccination and CD4 T cells after COVID-19. No antigens are known for them. TCRdb re-derived calls from the PCR reads in MiXCR, one entry per CDR3 protein. This table holds 20,000 to 25,000 distinct CDR3 sequences, roughly three fifths found once. Sequencing was performed on CD4+ T cells from blood, cultured in vitro, taken after SARS-CoV-2 vaccination. Receptors were obtained from a human donor who received a COVID-19 vaccine. Both conserved end residues are part of each CDR3. A D gene is named only where the DNA matches it firmly. The listing skips clone size in some rows; elsewhere it reads once, few, many or a size class.

J gene,D gene,V gene,clone size,CDR3 protein,CDR3 DNA
TRBJ1-1,.,TRBV6-1,.,CASSPGRAGGEAFF,TGTGCCAGCAGTCCCGGGAGGGCTGGGGGTGAAGCTTTCTTT
TRBJ1-2,.,TRBV20-1,once,CSARDRAQRSYGYTF,TGCAGTGCTAGAGACAGGGCCCAGAGATCCTATGGCTACACCTTC
TRBJ1-2,TRBD1,TRBV19,.,CASTPSPGQGFYGYTF,TGTGCCAGTACCCCATCTCCGGGACAGGGGTTCTATGGCTACACCTTC
TRBJ1-5,.,TRBV6-1,.,CASGPRQQPQHF,TGTGCCAGCGGGCCTCGGCAGCAGCCCCAGCATTTT
TRBJ2-7,.,TRBV24-1,.,CATRLAGVGEQYF,TGTGCCACCCGTCTTGCAGGGGTAGGCGAGCAGTACTTC
TRBJ2-1,.,TRBV2,.,CASSVQQDYNEQFF,TGTGCCAGCAGTGTACAGCAGGACTACAATGAGCAGTTCTTC
TRBJ1-5,.,TRBV20-1,.,CSAIQGYSNQPQHF,TGCAGTGCCATACAGGGTTATAGCAATCAGCCCCAGCATTTT
TRBJ2-7,TRBD2,TRBV20-1,.,CSARTRLAGEQYF,TGCAGTGCTAGGACCCGACTAGCGGGGGAGCAGTACTTC
TRBJ1-1,.,TRBV5-4,.,CASSLDRRMNTEAFF,TGTGCCAGCAGTTTGGACCGGCGGATGAACACTGAAGCTTTCTTT
TRBJ1-6,.,TRBV6-1,few,CASSVGVYNSPLHF,TGTGCCAGCAGTGTAGGGGTTTATAATTCACCCCTCCACTTT
TRBJ1-1,.,TRBV12-3/TRBV12-4,.,CASSFEGAEAFF,TGTGCCAGCAGTTTCGAGGGGGCTGAAGCTTTCTTT
TRBJ2-7,.,TRBV12-3/TRBV12-4,.,CASSLDYEQYF,TGTGCCAGCAGTTTAGACTACGAGCAGTACTTC
TRBJ2-3,.,TRBV7-8,.,CASKKGPRTDTQYF,TGTGCCAGTAAGAAAGGACCGCGCACAGATACGCAGTATTTT
TRBJ2-4,.,TRBV20-1,few,CSASLAGAKNIQYF,TGCAGTGCTAGTCTAGCAGGAGCCAAAAACATTCAGTACTTC
TRBJ1-2,TRBD1,TRBV7-2,.,CASSTPRGDYGYTF,TGTGCCAGCAGCACCCCCAGGGGGGATTATGGCTACACCTTC
TRBJ2-5,.,TRBV11-2,.,CASSLRGSGVLQETQYF,TGTGCCAGCAGCTTACGCGGCTCAGGGGTGCTACAAGAGACCCAGTACTTC
TRBJ1-1,TRBD1,TRBV3-1,.,CASSQGYRGNTEAFF,TGTGCCAGCAGCCAAGGGTACAGGGGGAACACTGAAGCTTTCTTT
TRBJ1-1,TRBD1,TRBV7-9,.,CASSFRGQGAQTEAFF,TGTGCCAGCAGCTTTAGGGGACAGGGGGCGCAGACTGAAGCTTTCTTT
TRBJ1-2,.,TRBV24-1,.,CATGRENGGYTF,TGTGCCACCGGCAGGGAGAACGGAGGCTACACCTTC
TRBJ1-5,.,TRBV20-1,few,CSASWGFDQPQHF,TGCAGTGCTAGTTGGGGTTTCGATCAGCCCCAGCATTTT
TRBJ1-5,.,TRBV18,.,CASSPKAGLSSNQPQHF,TGTGCCAGCTCACCAAAGGCGGGCCTTTCGAGCAATCAGCCCCAGCATTTT
TRBJ2-3,TRBD2,TRBV24-1,.,CATRPTSGVPTDTQYF,TGTGCCACCAGGCCGACTAGCGGGGTACCCACAGATACGCAGTATTTT
TRBJ2-3,.,TRBV24-1,.,CATSEPRGGALDTQYF,TGTGCCACCAGTGAACCTAGGGGCGGGGCTCTAGATACGCAGTATTTT
TRBJ2-1,TRBD1,TRBV6-1,.,CASSLQGAGNEQFF,TGTGCCAGCAGTCTTCAGGGGGCGGGCAATGAGCAGTTCTTC
TRBJ2-4,TRBD2,TRBV10-1,once,CAGSLAGGLAKNIQYF,TGCGCCGGGTCTCTAGCGGGGGGACTAGCCAAAAACATTCAGTACTTC
TRBJ2-3,TRBD1,TRBV7-9,once,CASSLIGQGEDTQYF,TGTGCCAGCAGCTTAATTGGACAGGGCGAAGATACGCAGTATTTT
TRBJ2-5,TRBD1,TRBV18,.,CASSSDRGGQETQYF,TGTGCCAGCTCATCGGACAGGGGGGGCCAAGAGACCCAGTACTTC
TRBJ2-5,.,TRBV18,.,CASSEQETQYF,TGTGCCAGCTCAGAACAAGAGACCCAGTACTTC
TRBJ1-5,TRBD1,TRBV18,.,CASSLKTGTNQPQHF,TGTGCCAGCTCACTGAAGACAGGGACCAATCAGCCCCAGCATTTT
TRBJ1-4,TRBD1,TRBV10-1,medium-sized,CASSPGDRVEKLFF,TGCGCCAGCAGCCCCGGGGACAGGGTTGAAAAACTGTTTTTT
TRBJ2-5,TRBD2,TRBV6-1,.,CASSRGLGTSGPGEETQYF,TGTGCCAGCAGTCGGGGGTTGGGGACTAGCGGACCTGGGGAAGAGACCCAGTACTTC
TRBJ1-1,.,TRBV3-1,.,CASSQGRVNTEAFF,TGTGCCAGCAGCCAAGGCCGAGTGAACACTGAAGCTTTCTTT
TRBJ1-2,TRBD1,TRBV20-1,few,CSARDRTGSDYGYTF,TGCAGTGCTAGAGATCGGACAGGGTCTGACTATGGCTACACCTTC
TRBJ1-2,TRBD1,TRBV6-1,.,CASTMDRETNYGYTF,TGTGCCAGCACTATGGACAGGGAGACTAACTATGGCTACACCTTC
TRBJ2-3,.,TRBV25-1,.,CASSEVLAGSQYF,TGTGCCAGCAGTGAAGTCCTAGCTGGGTCGCAGTATTTT
TRBJ2-1,.,TRBV6-5,.,CASSYTGLSYNEQFF,TGTGCCAGCAGCTACACGGGACTCTCCTACAATGAGCAGTTCTTC